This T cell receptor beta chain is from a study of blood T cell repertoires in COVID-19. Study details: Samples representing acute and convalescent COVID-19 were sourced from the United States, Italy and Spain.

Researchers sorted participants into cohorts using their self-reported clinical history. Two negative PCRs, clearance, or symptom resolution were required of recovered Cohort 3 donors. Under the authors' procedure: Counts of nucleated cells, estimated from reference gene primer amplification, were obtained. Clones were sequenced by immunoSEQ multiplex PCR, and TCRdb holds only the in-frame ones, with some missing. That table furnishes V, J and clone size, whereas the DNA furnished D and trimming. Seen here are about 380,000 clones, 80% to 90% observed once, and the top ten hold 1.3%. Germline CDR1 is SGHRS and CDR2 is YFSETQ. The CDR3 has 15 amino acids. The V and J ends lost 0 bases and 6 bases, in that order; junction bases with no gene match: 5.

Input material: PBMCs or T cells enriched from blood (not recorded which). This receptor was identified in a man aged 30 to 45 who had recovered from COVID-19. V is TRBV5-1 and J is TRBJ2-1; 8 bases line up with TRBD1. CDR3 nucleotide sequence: TGCGCCAGCAGCTTGGATGGACAGGGTCGCAATGAGCAGTTCTTC. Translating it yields CASSLDGQGRNEQFF.